This T cell receptor beta chain stems from a study of T-cell memory formation after mild COVID-19. The table lists this clonotype with a few counts. Antigen: not known. TCRdb reprocessed the 5' RACE reads with MiXCR, giving one entry per CDR3 protein. The sample contains 350,000 to 500,000 distinct CDR3 sequences, 20% of which appear only once. General study points: Specificity for SARS-CoV-2 was not confirmed among the second-wave clones peaking on day 37. Pre-infection memory carried some responding clones, suggesting that cross-reactive memory joined. The study found contracting CD4+ clones mainly in CM and EM and contracting CD8+ clones in EMRA.

The clonotype comes from an adult woman who had mild COVID-19 (a few samples of this study predate the infection). Cell type and time point are not known. Input material: PBMCs or a T cell subset sorted from them (not recorded which).

CDR3 DNA: TGCGCCAGCAGCCTGCTAGGACTAGTTGTCAACGAGCAGTACTTC. This translates into CASSLLGLVVNEQYF. The V gene is TRBV4-1, the J gene TRBJ2-7; the match to TRBD2 covers 7 bases. Germline-derived CDR1 and CDR2 are MGHRA and YSYEKL. This CDR3 contains 15 residues. The V and J ends lost 4 bases and 5 bases, in that order; junction bases with no gene match: 11.